The clone carrying this T cell receptor beta chain was seen repeatedly, ten times or more. Its antigen is undetermined. The junction and the germline gene differ at one end; a read error may be behind it. Germline V gene data show CDR1 as SSHAT and CDR2 as FNYEAQ (reference sequence). The CDR3 length is 15 residues. TCRdb re-called the reads with MiXCR, one entry per CDR3 protein. The sample holds around 770,000 distinct CDR3 sequences, just under 30% seen once. The source of the sample is a study of T cell repertoires in cytomegalovirus infection. The source of this sequence is a human donor in good health (CMV status not recorded). Some clones in this sample may be carry-over from other donors' samples. The chain carries TRBV7-7 and TRBJ2-5; weak D call: TRBD1 (5 bases). The sample here was cultured CD8+ T cells from PBMCs, taken from culture after CMV antigen stimulation. CDR3 DNA sequence: TGTGCTAGCAGCTTAAGTGGGGCTCAACAAGAGACCCAGTACTTC. The encoded protein is CASSLSGAQQETQYF.